The 24 T cell receptor beta chains listed next were all sequenced from one sample in a study of blood T cells in healthy people across ages. Together with a sample-barcoded 5' primer, a J-beta primer mix was included in a second PCR lasting about 6 to 11 cycles. TCRdb re-called the 5' RACE reads through MiXCR, storing one row per CDR3 protein. This sample has about 930,000 distinct CDR3 sequences, with about 29% found just once. The sample also formed part of further work on T cells of mothers and their children.

Material: blood. These receptors all come from a woman aged 40 to 49 in good health.

V and J are TRBV7-2 and TRBJ2-4; no firm D call. Trimming removed 5 bases from V and 0 bases from J, with 14 bases in between. Germline lookup yields CDR1 SGHTA and CDR2 FQGNSA. CDR3 size: 16 residues. In DNA form, the CDR3 reads TGTGCCAGCAGCCCCTCGGGTCTACTAGCCAAAAACATTCAGTACTTC. Its translation is CASSPSGLLAKNIQYF. Together with reference TRBV7-2 and TRBJ2-4, the CDR3 gives the full variable domain: GAGVSQSPSNKVTEKGKDVELRCDPISGHTALYWYRQSLGQGLEFLIYFQGNSAPDKSGLPSDRFSAERTGGSVSTLTIQRTQQEDSAVYLCASSPSGLLAKNIQYFGAGTRLSVL.

CDR3 nucleotides: TGCGCCAGCAGCCAAGCAACTAGCACAGATACGCAGTATTTT. Encoded protein: CASSQATSTDTQYF. The chain has TRBV4-1 and TRBJ2-3; D is ambiguous. This CDR3 comprises 14 residues. Germline CDR1 and CDR2: MGHRA and YSYEKL. V was shortened by 1 base and J by 0 bases, with 5 bases between the two germline ends.

This chain links TRBV7-2 with TRBJ2-5; 12 bases line up with TRBD2. With 0 bases clipped from V and 3 bases from J, the junction kept 2 bases outside the gene matches. Germline values: CDR1 SGHTA, CDR2 FQGNSA. There are 16 residues in the CDR3. The CDR3 here is CTSSLARTSGEETQYF. The CDR3 nucleotides read TGTACCAGCAGCTTAGCGCGGACTAGCGGGGAAGAGACCCAGTACTTC.

This chain uses TRBV6-2 or TRBV6-3 with TRBJ2-1, with 7 bases fitting TRBD1. The CDR3 is 15 amino acids. J gave up 6 bases and V 5 bases, and 10 bases lay outside the gene matches. From germline, CDR1 is MNHEY and CDR2 SVGEGT. The CDR3 region is CASSQIKDRSNEQFF. The CDR3 DNA follows: TGTGCCAGCAGTCAAATAAAGGACAGGAGCAATGAGCAGTTCTTC.

The chain couples TRBV7-2 to TRBJ1-5; 7 nucleotides align to TRBD1. The V gene's germline CDR1 is SGHTA and CDR2 FQGNSA. Trimming cost V 1 base and J 2 bases; bases outside gene matches: 5. The CDR3 contains 16 residues. CDR3 loop: CASSLGQGMGNQPQHF. CDR3 DNA sequence: TGTGCCAGCAGCTTAGGACAGGGAATGGGCAATCAGCCCCAGCATTTT.

The chain joins TRBV28 to TRBJ2-1, with 9 bases aligning to TRBD2. The CDR3 length is 16 residues. Germline assignment: CDR1 MDHEN and CDR2 SYDVKM. Germline trimming cut 4 bases from V and 6 bases from J; bases unmatched to any gene: 10. The CDR3 nucleotides are TGTGCCAGCAGTTCCCCGCTAGCGGGGTTATGCAATGAGCAGTTCTTC. This gives the protein CASSSPLAGLCNEQFF.

V is TRBV3-1 and J is TRBJ1-4; no clear D gene. The CDR3 has 15 amino acids. Trimming removed 0 bases at V and 4 bases at J, with 9 bases between. Germline values: CDR1 LGHDT, CDR2 YNNKEL (reference sequence). CDR3 amino acids: CASSQEGRFNEKLFF. For the CDR3, the DNA is TGTGCCAGCAGCCAAGAGGGCAGGTTTAATGAAAAACTGTTTTTT.

The chain uses TRBV5-1 and TRBJ2-5, with D hard to call. This CDR3 is built from 14 residues. CDR1 and CDR2 (germline): SGHRS, YFSETQ. V lost 0 bases to trimming and J lost 5 bases, with 11 bases between them. The CDR3 reads CASSLDVTGETQYF. CDR3 DNA sequence: TGCGCCAGCAGCTTGGACGTGACCGGCGAGACCCAGTACTTC.

The gene calls are TRBV12-3 or TRBV12-4 and TRBJ2-4, with TRBD1 identical over 9 bases. TRBJ2-7 explains the end of the DNA better; the J call may be wrong. The CDR3 is 14 residues long. The CDR3 nucleotides are TGTGCCAGCAGTTTGAGCGGACAGGGGTTCGAGCAGTACTTC. Amino acid sequence: CASSLSGQGFEQYF.

The V and J genes are TRBV28 and TRBJ1-3; TRBD1 matches at 7 bases. The CDR3 is made up of 15 amino acids. The germline V gene has CDR1 MDHEN and CDR2 SYDVKM. V lost 4 bases and J lost 0; bases outside the gene matches: 3. CDR3 DNA: TGTGCCAGCAGTTGGAGGGGGCTCTCTGGAAACACCATATATTTT. It yields the protein CASSWRGLSGNTIYF.

This clonotype was detected only a few times. V is TRBV10-3 and J is TRBJ2-3, with 8 bases that match TRBD2. The J segment lost 0 bases and the V segment lost 6 bases, leaving 5 bases of the junction unmatched. The germline CDR1 and CDR2 sequences are ENHRY and SYGVKD. The CDR3 consists of 15 residues. The CDR3 region has the DNA TGTGCCATCAGAGATAGCGGGGTTAGCACAGATACGCAGTATTTT. Translated: CAIRDSGVSTDTQYF.

The rearrangement links TRBV2 to TRBJ1-5, with no clear D. In germline, CDR1 is SNHLY, CDR2 FYNNEI. The V end was cut by 1 base, the J end by 1 base, with 8 bases between. CDR3 length equals 15 residues. CDR3 amino acids: CASSEEAHSNQPQHF. DNA of the CDR3: TGTGCCAGCAGTGAAGAGGCACACAGCAATCAGCCCCAGCATTTT.

The chain combines TRBV2 with TRBJ1-4; unclear D gene. The CDR3 totals 14 residues. Germline V lookup: CDR1 SNHLY, CDR2 FYNNEI. With 6 bases removed from V and 4 bases from J, the gap between germline ends came to 12 bases. CDR3 nucleotide sequence: TGTGCCAGCAGCAAGGGAGGGCTTAATGAAAAACTGTTTTTT. Amino acid sequence: CASSKGGLNEKLFF.

This clonotype was seen once. A read error may explain this, as a much larger clone is one base away. The chain is built from TRBV6-5 and TRBJ2-5; D remains ambiguous. In germline, CDR1 is MNHEY, CDR2 SVGAGI. This CDR3 is 14 amino acids long. The germline V and J ends were trimmed by 2 bases and 11 bases, with 18 bases remaining between them. In nucleotides, the CDR3 is TGTGCCAGCAGTTACGGACGGAACTCCTACGGGCAGTACTTC. Amino acid sequence: CASSYGRNSYGQYF.

The gene calls are TRBV5-1 and TRBJ2-3; perhaps TRBD1 as D (6 bases). The CDR3 covers 16 residues. Germline V CDR1 and CDR2: SGHRS, YFSETQ. Trimming took 0 bases from V and 0 from J, leaving 11 bases between them. Here the CDR3 DNA reads TGCGCCAGCAGCTTGGACAGGGAAGTTAGCACAGATACGCAGTATTTT. Its translation: CASSLDREVSTDTQYF.

This clonotype was detected many times. The chain carries TRBV4-2 and TRBJ2-5; D gene uncertain. There are 13 residues in the CDR3. CDR1 is LGHNA, CDR2 YNFKEQ, per germline. V was clipped by 8 bases and J by 1 base, with 11 bases between them. The CDR3 loop reads CASAQARQETQYF. Here the CDR3 DNA reads TGTGCCAGCGCGCAGGCCCGCCAAGAGACCCAGTACTTC.

V and J are TRBV30 and TRBJ2-1, with TRBD1 identical over 7 bases. The CDR3 runs 14 residues. With V trimmed by 3 bases and J by 10 bases, 12 bases remained unmatched. Germline CDR1 GTSNPN, CDR2 SVGIG (reference sequence). Here the CDR3 DNA reads TGTGCCTGGAGAGGGACAGATCGATTGCGAGAGCAGTTCTTC. This encodes CAWRGTDRLREQFF.

The chain links TRBV5-6 to TRBJ2-1, with 15 bases lining up with TRBD2. This CDR3 is built from 16 residues. Germline lookup yields CDR1 SGHDT and CDR2 YYEEEE. The J segment lost 8 bases and the V segment lost 4 bases, leaving 7 bases of the junction unmatched. For the CDR3, the DNA is TGTGCCAGCAGCCACGGGACTAGCGGGGGGAGGTATGAGCAGTTCTTC. Translation gives CASSHGTSGGRYEQFF. Using reference TRBV5-6 and TRBJ2-1 for the parts outside the CDR3, the full variable domain is DAGVTQSPTHLIKTRGQQVTLRCSPKSGHDTVSWYQQALGQGPQFIFQYYEEEERQRGNFPDRFSGHQFPNYSSELNVNALLLGDSALYLCASSHGTSGGRYEQFFGPGTRLTVL.

This clonotype showed up many times. The chain links TRBV5-1 to TRBJ2-3, with TRBD1 matching over 8 bases. Losses at the gene ends were 3 bases for V and 6 bases for J; bases not matched to a gene: 12. Germline loops: CDR1 SGHRS, CDR2 YFSETQ. This CDR3 contains 16 residues. CDR3 sequence: CASSSGRTGMSDTQYF. In nucleotides, the CDR3 is TGCGCCAGCAGCTCGGGCCGGACAGGGATGTCGGATACGCAGTATTTT.

This clonotype has only a few counts. The V gene is TRBV6-2 or TRBV6-3, the J gene TRBJ2-7, with TRBD2 matching 7 bases. The CDR3 spans 14 residues. Germline V lookup: CDR1 MNHEY, CDR2 SVGEGT. Trimming cost V 6 bases and J 4 bases; bases outside gene matches: 9. The CDR3 here is CASRGPGGRYEQYF. The CDR3 DNA reads as TGTGCCAGCAGAGGTCCGGGGGGAAGGTACGAGCAGTACTTC.

The J gene is TRBJ2-1, the V gene TRBV20-1; 12 bases are shared with TRBD2. The CDR3 runs to 17 residues. Germline CDR1 and CDR2: DFQATT and SNEGSKA (reference sequence). Losses at the gene ends were 0 bases for V and 4 bases for J; bases not matched to a gene: 7. As DNA, the CDR3 is TGCAGTGCTAGAGATCCGCTAGCGGGGGGGTTTTACAATGAGCAGTTCTTC. Amino acids: CSARDPLAGGFYNEQFF.

This clonotype turned up a few times. The V and J genes are TRBV13 and TRBJ2-2; 8 nucleotides line up with TRBD1. V lost 4 bases and J lost 3; bases outside the gene matches: 4. Germline V lookup: CDR1 PRHDT, CDR2 FYEKMQ (reference sequence). This CDR3 is built from 15 residues. CDR3 DNA sequence: TGTGCCAGCAGCTGGACAGGGCATTACACCGGGGAGCTGTTTTTT. Translation gives CASSWTGHYTGELFF.

Points on this clonotype: A read error is possible here, since a much larger clone lies one base away. The chain has TRBV20-1 and TRBJ2-7; 15 bases line up with TRBD2. The CDR3 is 16 residues long. The V gene's germline CDR1 is DFQATT and CDR2 SNEGSKA (reference sequence). Unmatched junction bases numbered 6, after V lost 6 bases and J lost 0 bases. CDR3 loop: CSAPGLAGGPSYEQYF. In DNA form, the CDR3 reads TGCAGTGCCCCGGGACTAGCGGGGGGACCCTCCTACGAGCAGTACTTC.

CDR3 amino acids: CASSLTGARTDTQYF. CDR3 DNA sequence: TGTGCCAGCAGTTTGACAGGGGCTCGCACAGATACGCAGTATTTT. The chain recombines TRBV28 with TRBJ2-3; 8 bases align to TRBD1. J gave up 1 base and V 3 bases, and 3 bases lay outside the gene matches. The germline CDR1 and CDR2 sequences are MDHEN and SYDVKM. This CDR3 is built from 15 residues.